These T cell receptor beta chains were read from a single sample in a study of blood T cell repertoires in COVID-19. Profiled with immunoSEQ multiplex PCR; TCRdb holds only in-frame clones, not every one. The sample lists about 250,000 clones; around four fifths were seen once. Sequences were obtained from peripheral blood. Receptors originate from a woman aged 40 to 50 with active or convalescent COVID-19. CDR3s include the opening cysteine and the closing phenylalanine or tryptophan. D genes are given only for firm matches. Clone size appears in some rows only: once, few, many, or a class for an expanded clone.

CDR3 DNA: TGTGCCAGCAGTCCTGGGGGGGTTACCGGGAACACTGAAGCTTTCTTT
CDR3 protein: CASSPGGVTGNTEAFF
clone size: -
V gene: TRBV28
J gene: TRBJ1-1
D gene: -

CDR3 DNA: TGTGCCAGCAGACCCGGACAGGGCTCCTATGGCTACACCTTC
CDR3 protein: CASRPGQGSYGYTF
clone size: -
V gene: TRBV2
J gene: TRBJ1-2
D gene: TRBD1

CDR3 DNA: TGTGCCAGCAGCCAAGTATCCGGGAACACTGAAGCTTTCTTT
CDR3 protein: CASSQVSGNTEAFF
clone size: -
V gene: TRBV3-1/TRBV3-2
J gene: TRBJ1-1
D gene: -

CDR3 DNA: TGTGCCAGCAGCTTAGCGCAGGGTCAGCCCCAGCATTTT
CDR3 protein: CASSLAQGQPQHF
clone size: -
V gene: TRBV7-2
J gene: TRBJ1-5
D gene: -

CDR3 DNA: TGTGCCAGCAGCGTAGGGATGGGACTAGGATACAATGAGCAGTTCTTC
CDR3 protein: CASSVGMGLGYNEQFF
clone size: -
V gene: TRBV9
J gene: TRBJ2-1
D gene: TRBD2

CDR3 DNA: TGTGCCAGTAGTAAAGGGACAGGCACTGGAAACACCATATATTTT
CDR3 protein: CASSKGTGTGNTIYF
clone size: -
V gene: TRBV19
J gene: TRBJ1-3
D gene: TRBD1

CDR3 DNA: TGCGCCAGCAGCCCGGGACAGGGGCGGTCGGGCGAAAAACTGTTTTTT
CDR3 protein: CASSPGQGRSGEKLFF
clone size: -
V gene: TRBV4-1
J gene: TRBJ1-4
D gene: TRBD1

CDR3 DNA: TGCGCCAGCAGCACCGGACAGGGCTCTAATAACTATGGCTACACCTTC
CDR3 protein: CASSTGQGSNNYGYTF
clone size: -
V gene: TRBV5-1
J gene: TRBJ1-2
D gene: TRBD1

CDR3 DNA: TGTGCCAGCAGCGCCGGAGGGTTTAGTGGAAACACCATATATTTT
CDR3 protein: CASSAGGFSGNTIYF
clone size: few
V gene: TRBV5-8
J gene: TRBJ1-3
D gene: -

CDR3 DNA: TGTGCCAGCAGCCAAACGCGGGGTCTTCGGACAGATACGCAGTATTTT
CDR3 protein: CASSQTRGLRTDTQYF
clone size: -
V gene: TRBV3-1/TRBV3-2
J gene: TRBJ2-3
D gene: -

CDR3 DNA: TGTGCCTGGAGGCCCAGGGTAGCGGGAAATCAGCCCCAGCATTTT
CDR3 protein: CAWRPRVAGNQPQHF
clone size: -
V gene: TRBV30
J gene: TRBJ1-5
D gene: -

CDR3 DNA: TGTGCCATCAGTGAGAGGGACATGCACACAGATACGCAGTATTTT
CDR3 protein: CAISERDMHTDTQYF
clone size: -
V gene: TRBV10-3
J gene: TRBJ2-3
D gene: -

CDR3 DNA: TGTGCCAGCATGCGGCAGGGCGGTCTTTTCTCTGAAGCTTTCTTT
CDR3 protein: CASMRQGGLFSEAFF
clone size: -
V gene: TRBV11-1
J gene: TRBJ1-1
D gene: -

CDR3 DNA: TGCGCCAGCAGTGAGACAGGGGGAAGATGGACTGAAGCTTTCTTT
CDR3 protein: CASSETGGRWTEAFF
clone size: -
V gene: TRBV10-1
J gene: TRBJ1-1
D gene: TRBD1

CDR3 DNA: TGTGCCAGCAGTTTTCGTCTCGGCTATGGCTACACCTTC
CDR3 protein: CASSFRLGYGYTF
clone size: -
V gene: TRBV28
J gene: TRBJ1-2
D gene: -

CDR3 DNA: TGTGCCAGCAGCCAAGACAGGGGGCGAGAGACCCAGTACTTC
CDR3 protein: CASSQDRGRETQYF
clone size: once
V gene: TRBV4-2
J gene: TRBJ2-5
D gene: TRBD1

CDR3 DNA: TGTGCCAGCAGCATCCGCGGGGGCACTGAAGCTTTCTTT
CDR3 protein: CASSIRGGTEAFF
clone size: once
V gene: TRBV5-5
J gene: TRBJ1-1
D gene: -

CDR3 DNA: TGTGCCAGCTCCCAGGGTAGGGTCAACTATGGCTACACCTTC
CDR3 protein: CASSQGRVNYGYTF
clone size: few
V gene: TRBV18
J gene: TRBJ1-2
D gene: -

CDR3 DNA: TGCGCCAGCAGCTTTTTCAGAACAGGGGTGCGAAATGAGCAGTTCTTC
CDR3 protein: CASSFFRTGVRNEQFF
clone size: -
V gene: TRBV5-1
J gene: TRBJ2-1
D gene: TRBD1

CDR3 DNA: TGTGCCAGTAGTATCGAGATTCCTCAGGGATTTGTCTTC
CDR3 protein: CASSIEIPQGFVF
clone size: -
V gene: TRBV19
J gene: TRBJ1-2
D gene: -

CDR3 DNA: TGTGCCAGCAGCGAAGGACCTTCCGTTTATACAGATGAGCAGTTCTTC
CDR3 protein: CASSEGPSVYTDEQFF
clone size: -
V gene: TRBV6-1
J gene: TRBJ2-1
D gene: -

CDR3 DNA: TGCGCCAGCAGCCCCGGGGGGTCGAACAATGAGCAGTTCTTC
CDR3 protein: CASSPGGSNNEQFF
clone size: -
V gene: TRBV5-1
J gene: TRBJ2-1
D gene: TRBD2

CDR3 DNA: TGTGCCAGCAGCTCGGTGATCTCTGGGGCCAACGTCCTGACTTTC
CDR3 protein: CASSSVISGANVLTF
clone size: -
V gene: TRBV7-3
J gene: TRBJ2-6
D gene: -

CDR3 DNA: TGTGCCAGCAGGGACAGGGTGGAAAGTGAGCAGTTCTTC
CDR3 protein: CASRDRVESEQFF
clone size: -
V gene: TRBV2
J gene: TRBJ2-1
D gene: TRBD1

CDR3 DNA: TGTGCCAGCAGTACCAGGACAGGGGGCGCGGTCCGCTACACCTTC
CDR3 protein: CASSTRTGGAVRYTF
clone size: once
V gene: TRBV27
J gene: TRBJ1-2
D gene: TRBD1

CDR3 DNA: TGTGCCATGACTAGCCCGTCCTACAATGAGCAGTTCTTC
CDR3 protein: CAMTSPSYNEQFF
clone size: few
V gene: TRBV10-3
J gene: TRBJ2-1
D gene: TRBD2

CDR3 DNA: TGCGCCAGCAGCCAAGTTGATGGGCTGGGCTATGGCTACACCTTC
CDR3 protein: CASSQVDGLGYGYTF
clone size: few
V gene: TRBV4-1
J gene: TRBJ1-2
D gene: -

CDR3 DNA: TGTGCCAGCTCTTCCTCGGGTCTCAATCAGCCCCAGCATTTT
CDR3 protein: CASSSSGLNQPQHF
clone size: -
V gene: TRBV18
J gene: TRBJ1-5
D gene: -

CDR3 DNA: TGTGCCAGCAGTTCAGGACAGGGCTACGAGCAGTACTTC
CDR3 protein: CASSSGQGYEQYF
clone size: -
V gene: TRBV5-6
J gene: TRBJ2-7
D gene: TRBD1

CDR3 DNA: TGTGCCAGCTCACCAATAAACGGGGTTTCAAACACTGAAGCTTTCTTT
CDR3 protein: CASSPINGVSNTEAFF
clone size: few
V gene: TRBV18
J gene: TRBJ1-1
D gene: -

CDR3 DNA: TGTGCCAGCAGCGAGGGACAGTTGAGCTCTGGAAACACCATATATTTT
CDR3 protein: CASSEGQLSSGNTIYF
clone size: -
V gene: TRBV7-3
J gene: TRBJ1-3
D gene: TRBD1

CDR3 DNA: TGTGCCAGCAGCCGGACAGGGGTTGAGACCCAGTACTTC
CDR3 protein: CASSRTGVETQYF
clone size: -
V gene: TRBV5-4
J gene: TRBJ2-5
D gene: TRBD1

CDR3 DNA: TGTGCCAGCAGTTTATGGGCAAACTATGGCTACACCTTC
CDR3 protein: CASSLWANYGYTF
clone size: once
V gene: TRBV12-3/TRBV12-4
J gene: TRBJ1-2
D gene: -

CDR3 DNA: TGTGCCAGCAGCGTAGACTCAGGGGGGACAGATACGCAGTATTTT
CDR3 protein: CASSVDSGGTDTQYF
clone size: -
V gene: TRBV9
J gene: TRBJ2-3
D gene: -

CDR3 DNA: TGTGCCAGCAGCGTAGCTCGAGCGGGGGGGCTCGAGACCCAGTACTTC
CDR3 protein: CASSVARAGGLETQYF
clone size: -
V gene: TRBV9
J gene: TRBJ2-5
D gene: TRBD2

CDR3 DNA: TGTGCCGCTTACAGGGAAGGAGAGACCCAGTACTTC
CDR3 protein: CAAYREGETQYF
clone size: -
V gene: TRBV18
J gene: TRBJ2-5
D gene: -

CDR3 DNA: TGTGCCAGCAGTTATAGCGGGGGGTTCACCGGGGAGCTGTTTTTT
CDR3 protein: CASSYSGGFTGELFF
clone size: few
V gene: TRBV6-2/TRBV6-3
J gene: TRBJ2-2
D gene: TRBD2

CDR3 DNA: TGTGCCAGCAGCGAAGGACAGATAACTAATGAAAAACTGTTTTTT
CDR3 protein: CASSEGQITNEKLFF
clone size: -
V gene: TRBV5-6
J gene: TRBJ1-4
D gene: -

CDR3 DNA: TGTGCCAGCAGTTACTCGAAAGGGACAGGGTATCATGAGCAGTTCTTC
CDR3 protein: CASSYSKGTGYHEQFF
clone size: -
V gene: TRBV6-5
J gene: TRBJ2-1
D gene: TRBD1

CDR3 DNA: TGTGCCTGGAGTGTTGGACAGGGCGGTGGAAACACCATATATTTT
CDR3 protein: CAWSVGQGGGNTIYF
clone size: -
V gene: TRBV30
J gene: TRBJ1-3
D gene: TRBD1

CDR3 DNA: TGTGCCAGCAGCTTGTCGCCGGGCAGCGGGGTTCGCACAGATACGCAGTATTTT
CDR3 protein: CASSLSPGSGVRTDTQYF
clone size: -
V gene: TRBV5-4
J gene: TRBJ2-3
D gene: TRBD2

CDR3 DNA: TGTGCCAGTAAGGGGCCCAACTATGGCTACACCTTC
CDR3 protein: CASKGPNYGYTF
clone size: once
V gene: TRBV6-5
J gene: TRBJ1-2
D gene: -

CDR3 DNA: TGTGCCAGTAACCCTAGCGGGGGGGCCGGTGAGCAGTTCTTC
CDR3 protein: CASNPSGGAGEQFF
clone size: -
V gene: TRBV19
J gene: TRBJ2-1
D gene: TRBD2

CDR3 DNA: TGTGCCACTAGTGGGGGGTTGGGGAATGAGCAGTTCTTC
CDR3 protein: CATSGGLGNEQFF
clone size: -
V gene: TRBV2
J gene: TRBJ2-1
D gene: -

CDR3 DNA: TGTGCCAGCAGCGTAGGGGGACAGGGCTCGAACACCATATATTTT
CDR3 protein: CASSVGGQGSNTIYF
clone size: -
V gene: TRBV9
J gene: TRBJ1-3
D gene: TRBD1

CDR3 DNA: TGTGCCAGCAGATCACAGGGAAACACCATATATTTT
CDR3 protein: CASRSQGNTIYF
clone size: -
V gene: TRBV6-5
J gene: TRBJ1-3
D gene: -